This T cell receptor beta chain was sequenced during a study of post-analysis software for immune sequencing data. Regarding this clonotype: Its antigen is not identified.

TCR beta cDNA libraries had unique molecular identifiers. Each sample of about 0.95 to 11 million input T cells yielded approximately 500,000 cDNA molecules, so each molecule approximated one T cell. One entry per CDR3 protein, called by TCRdb with MiXCR from the PCR reads. The sample lists roughly 570,000 distinct CDR3 sequences; roughly 34% were seen once. Germline values: CDR1 SGHRS, CDR2 YFSETQ. With 4 bases removed from V and 4 bases from J, the gap between germline ends came to 17 bases. This CDR3 has 15 residues. General study findings and limits: The study found TRBV5-6, TRBV5-1 and TRBV20-1 among five or six TRBV segments more frequent in patients than controls.

This chain connects TRBV5-1 to TRBJ1-2; D may be TRBD1 (6 bases). This TCR derives from a girl between 2 and 17 years old with multiple sclerosis. Input material: blood. CDR3 in amino acids: CASSLGWTDSYGYTF. The CDR3 DNA reads as TGCGCCAGCAGCCTCGGATGGACAGACTCCTATGGCTACACCTTC.